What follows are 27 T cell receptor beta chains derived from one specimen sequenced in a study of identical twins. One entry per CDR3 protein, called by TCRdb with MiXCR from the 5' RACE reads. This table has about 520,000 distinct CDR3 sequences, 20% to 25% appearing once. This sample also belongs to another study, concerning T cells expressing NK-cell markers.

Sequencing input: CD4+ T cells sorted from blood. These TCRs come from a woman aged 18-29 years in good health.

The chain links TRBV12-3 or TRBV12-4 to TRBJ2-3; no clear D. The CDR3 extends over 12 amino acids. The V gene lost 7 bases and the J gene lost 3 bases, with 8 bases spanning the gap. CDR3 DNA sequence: TGTGCCAGCACATATCGTACAGATACGCAGTATTTT. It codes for CASTYRTDTQYF.

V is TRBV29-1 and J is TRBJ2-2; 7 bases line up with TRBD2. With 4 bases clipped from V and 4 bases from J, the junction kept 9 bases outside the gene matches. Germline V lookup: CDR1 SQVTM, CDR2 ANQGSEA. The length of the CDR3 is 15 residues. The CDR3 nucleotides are TGCAGCGTTGGAGGCGGGAGAGGGAGCACCGGGGAGCTGTTTTTT. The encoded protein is CSVGGGRGSTGELFF.

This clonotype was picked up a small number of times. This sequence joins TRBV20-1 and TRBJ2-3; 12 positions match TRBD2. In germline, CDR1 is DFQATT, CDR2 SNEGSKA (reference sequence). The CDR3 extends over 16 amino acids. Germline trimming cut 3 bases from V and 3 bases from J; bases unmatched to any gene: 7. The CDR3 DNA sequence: TGCAGTGCTAGCCTAGCGGGAGGGCCGGGAACAGATACGCAGTATTTT. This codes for CSASLAGGPGTDTQYF.

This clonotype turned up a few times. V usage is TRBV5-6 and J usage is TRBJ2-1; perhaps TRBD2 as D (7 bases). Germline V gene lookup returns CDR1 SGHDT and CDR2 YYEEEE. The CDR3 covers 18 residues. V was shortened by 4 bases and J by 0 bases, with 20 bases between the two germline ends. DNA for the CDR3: TGTGCCAGCAGCCATTACCCCCGGGGGGCGGGCTCCTACAATGAGCAGTTCTTC. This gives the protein CASSHYPRGAGSYNEQFF.

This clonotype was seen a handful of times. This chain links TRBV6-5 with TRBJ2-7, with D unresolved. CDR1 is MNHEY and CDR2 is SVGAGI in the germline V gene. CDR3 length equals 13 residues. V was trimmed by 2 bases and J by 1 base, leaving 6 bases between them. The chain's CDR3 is CASSYLGSYEQYF. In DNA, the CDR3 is TGTGCCAGCAGTTACCTAGGATCCTACGAGCAGTACTTC.

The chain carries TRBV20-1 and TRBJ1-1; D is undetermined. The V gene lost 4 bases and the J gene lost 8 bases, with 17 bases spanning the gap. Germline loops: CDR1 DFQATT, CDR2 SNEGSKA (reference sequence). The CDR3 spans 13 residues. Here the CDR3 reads CSAMGGPDFEAFF. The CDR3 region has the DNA TGCAGTGCTATGGGCGGACCAGACTTCGAAGCTTTCTTT.

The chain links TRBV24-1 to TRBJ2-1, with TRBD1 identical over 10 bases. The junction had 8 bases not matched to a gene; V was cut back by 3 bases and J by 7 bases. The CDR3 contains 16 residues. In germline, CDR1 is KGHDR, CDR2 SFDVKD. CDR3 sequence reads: CATSDTGTGDDNEQFF. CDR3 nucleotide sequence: TGTGCCACCAGTGATACCGGGACAGGGGACGATAATGAGCAGTTCTTC.

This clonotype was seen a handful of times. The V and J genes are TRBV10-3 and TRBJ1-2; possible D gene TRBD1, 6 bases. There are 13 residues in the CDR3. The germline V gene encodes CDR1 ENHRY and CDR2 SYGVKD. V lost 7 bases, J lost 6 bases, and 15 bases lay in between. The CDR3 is CAINRGGIHGYTF. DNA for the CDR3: TGTGCCATCAACCGAGGGGGAATACATGGCTACACCTTC.

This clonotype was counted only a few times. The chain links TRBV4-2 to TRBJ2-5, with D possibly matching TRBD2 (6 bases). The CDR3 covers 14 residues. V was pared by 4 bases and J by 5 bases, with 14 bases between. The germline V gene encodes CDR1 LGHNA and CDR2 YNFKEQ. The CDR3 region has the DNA TGTGCCAGCAGCCCACTAGCACCGGGGGAGACCCAGTACTTC. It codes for CASSPLAPGETQYF.

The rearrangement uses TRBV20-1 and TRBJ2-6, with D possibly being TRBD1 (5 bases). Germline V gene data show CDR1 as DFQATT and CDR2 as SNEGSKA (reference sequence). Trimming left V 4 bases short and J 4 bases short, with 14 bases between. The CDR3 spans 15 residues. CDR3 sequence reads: CSAIGVGYGANVLTF. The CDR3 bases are TGCAGTGCTATAGGGGTGGGGTACGGGGCCAACGTCCTGACTTTC.

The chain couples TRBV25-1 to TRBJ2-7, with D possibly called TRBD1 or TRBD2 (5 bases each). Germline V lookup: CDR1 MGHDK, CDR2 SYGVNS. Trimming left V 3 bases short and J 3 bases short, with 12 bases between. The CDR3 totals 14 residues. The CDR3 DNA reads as TGTGCCAGCAGTGACCGGGACCGTCACTACGAGCAGTACTTC. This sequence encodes CASSDRDRHYEQYF.

The CDR3: CASSLALATSTDTQYF. The CDR3 bases are TGCGCCAGCAGCTTGGCACTAGCGACAAGCACAGATACGCAGTATTTT. The chain joins TRBV5-1 to TRBJ2-3, with TRBD2 matching 7 bases. Germline CDR1 is SGHRS and CDR2 is YFSETQ. J lost 0 bases, V lost 0 bases, and 4 bases had no gene match. This CDR3 has 16 residues.

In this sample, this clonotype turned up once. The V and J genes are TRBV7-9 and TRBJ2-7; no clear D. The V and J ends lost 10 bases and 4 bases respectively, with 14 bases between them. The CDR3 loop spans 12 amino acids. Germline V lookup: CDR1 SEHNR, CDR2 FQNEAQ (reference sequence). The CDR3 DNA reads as TGTGCCACCTGCATAGACGAGTACGAGCAGTACTTC. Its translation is CATCIDEYEQYF.

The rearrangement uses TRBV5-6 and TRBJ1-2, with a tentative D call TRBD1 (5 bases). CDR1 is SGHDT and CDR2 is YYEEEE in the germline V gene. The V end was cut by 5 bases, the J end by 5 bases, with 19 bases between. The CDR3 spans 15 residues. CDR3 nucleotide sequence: TGTGCCAGCAGTGGCGGCGGGGCTATAGGATATGGCTACACCTTC. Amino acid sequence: CASSGGGAIGYGYTF.

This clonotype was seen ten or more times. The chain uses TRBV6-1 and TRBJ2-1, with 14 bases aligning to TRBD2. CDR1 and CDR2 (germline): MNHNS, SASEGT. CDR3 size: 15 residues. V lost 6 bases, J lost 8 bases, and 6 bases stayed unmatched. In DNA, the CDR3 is TGTGCCAGCAGCTCGACTAGCGGGAGGGCCTATGAGCAGTTCTTC. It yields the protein CASSSTSGRAYEQFF.

The CDR3 here is CASSQKSGSSGETQYF. CDR3 nucleotide sequence: TGTGCCAGCAGCCAGAAAAGCGGGAGTTCCGGGGAGACCCAGTACTTC. This chain uses TRBV3-1 with TRBJ2-5; 8 bases align to TRBD2. CDR1 and CDR2 (germline): LGHDT, YNNKEL (reference sequence). After removal of 3 bases from V and 5 bases from J, the junction contained 11 bases not matched to a gene. The CDR3 consists of 16 residues.

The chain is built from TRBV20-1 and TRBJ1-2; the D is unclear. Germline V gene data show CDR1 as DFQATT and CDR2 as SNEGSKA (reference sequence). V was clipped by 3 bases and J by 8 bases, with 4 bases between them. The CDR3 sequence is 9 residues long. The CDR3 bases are TGCAGTGCTAGCACCGGCTACACCTTC. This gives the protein CSASTGYTF.

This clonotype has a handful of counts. CDR3 amino acids: CASSQEATPSYNEQFF. CDR3 DNA sequence: TGTGCCAGCAGCCAAGAAGCGACCCCTTCCTACAATGAGCAGTTCTTC. The chain recombines TRBV4-2 with TRBJ2-1; D not certain. Germline CDR1 is LGHNA and CDR2 is YNFKEQ. The CDR3 runs to 16 residues. Deletions cut 0 bases from V and 1 base from J, with 10 bases between.

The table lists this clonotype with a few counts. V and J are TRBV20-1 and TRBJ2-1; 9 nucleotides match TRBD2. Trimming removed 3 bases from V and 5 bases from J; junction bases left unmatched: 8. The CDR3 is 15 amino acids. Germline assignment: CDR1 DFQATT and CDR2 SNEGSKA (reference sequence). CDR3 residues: CSARRSGGPNNEQFF. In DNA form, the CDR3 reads TGCAGTGCTAGGAGGAGCGGGGGGCCAAACAATGAGCAGTTCTTC.

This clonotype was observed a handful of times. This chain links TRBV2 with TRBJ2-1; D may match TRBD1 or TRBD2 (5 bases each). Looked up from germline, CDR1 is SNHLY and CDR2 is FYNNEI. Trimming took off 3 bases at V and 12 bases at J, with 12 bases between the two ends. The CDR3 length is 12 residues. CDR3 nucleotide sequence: TGTGCCAGCAGTGATCATGGGGGACGGCAGTTCTTC. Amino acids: CASSDHGGRQFF.

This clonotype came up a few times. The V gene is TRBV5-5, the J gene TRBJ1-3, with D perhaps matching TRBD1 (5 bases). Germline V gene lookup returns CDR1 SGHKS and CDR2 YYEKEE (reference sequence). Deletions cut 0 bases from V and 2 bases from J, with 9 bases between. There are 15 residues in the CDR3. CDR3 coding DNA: TGTGCCAGCAGCTTGGGGGGCGCGACTGGAAACACCATATATTTT. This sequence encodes CASSLGGATGNTIYF.

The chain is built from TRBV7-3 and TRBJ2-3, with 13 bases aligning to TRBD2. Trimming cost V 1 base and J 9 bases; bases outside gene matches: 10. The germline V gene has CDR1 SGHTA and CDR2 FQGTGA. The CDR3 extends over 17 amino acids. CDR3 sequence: CASSLIPGLAGVQTQYF. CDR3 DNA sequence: TGTGCCAGCAGCTTAATCCCTGGACTAGCGGGAGTCCAGACGCAGTATTTT.

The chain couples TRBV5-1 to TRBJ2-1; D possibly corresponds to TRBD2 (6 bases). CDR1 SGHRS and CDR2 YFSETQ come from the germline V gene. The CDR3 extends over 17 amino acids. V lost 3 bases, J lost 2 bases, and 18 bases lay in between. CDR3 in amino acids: CASSSRGRGTPYNEQFF. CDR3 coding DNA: TGCGCCAGCAGCTCCAGAGGGCGAGGGACTCCCTACAATGAGCAGTTCTTC.

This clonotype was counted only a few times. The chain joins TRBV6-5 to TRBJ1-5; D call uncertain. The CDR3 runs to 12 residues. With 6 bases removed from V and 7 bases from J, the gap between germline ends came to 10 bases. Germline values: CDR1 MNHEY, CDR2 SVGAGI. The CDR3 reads CASSIPGQPQHF. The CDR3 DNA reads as TGTGCCAGCAGCATCCCGGGACAGCCCCAGCATTTT.

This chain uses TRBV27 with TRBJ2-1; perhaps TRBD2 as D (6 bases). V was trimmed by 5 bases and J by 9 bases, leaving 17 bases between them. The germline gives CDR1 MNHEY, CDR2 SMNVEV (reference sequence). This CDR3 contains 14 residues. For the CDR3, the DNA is TGTGCCAGCAGTGCGCGGGAAAGGGTCAGTGAGCAGTTCTTC. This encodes CASSARERVSEQFF.

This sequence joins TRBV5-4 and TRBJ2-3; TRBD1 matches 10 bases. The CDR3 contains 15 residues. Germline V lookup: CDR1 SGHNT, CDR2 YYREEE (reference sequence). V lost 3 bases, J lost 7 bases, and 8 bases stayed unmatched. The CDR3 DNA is TGTGCCAGCAGCTGGGGGGGACAGGGGCCAAATACGCAGTATTTT. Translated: CASSWGGQGPNTQYF.

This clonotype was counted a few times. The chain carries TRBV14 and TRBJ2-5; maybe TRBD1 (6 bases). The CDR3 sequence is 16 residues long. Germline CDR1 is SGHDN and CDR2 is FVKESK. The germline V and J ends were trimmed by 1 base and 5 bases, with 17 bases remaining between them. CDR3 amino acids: CASSQVVRGRSETQYF. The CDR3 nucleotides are TGTGCCAGCAGCCAAGTCGTCAGGGGTCGGTCGGAGACCCAGTACTTC.